The T cell receptor beta chain under discussion was sequenced for a study of blood T cell repertoires in COVID-19. Study context: Specimens from acute and convalescent COVID-19 originated in the United States, Italy and Spain. Sources were T cells, B-cell-depleted T cells, or PBMCs; the material itself was cDNA or gDNA.

As processed by the authors: The authors estimated nucleated cell counts from reference gene primer amplification. Profiled with immunoSEQ multiplex PCR; TCRdb holds only in-frame clones, not every one. V and J calls and clone size follow that table, whereas D and trimming were derived from the DNA. Among under 45,000 clones listed, about 88% were seen once. The table lists this clone with a count of one. Germline V gives CDR1 MGHDK, CDR2 SYGVNS. V trimming: 4 bases; J trimming: 2 bases; junction bases outside the gene matches: 5. This CDR3 region has 15 residues. Sequencing input: peripheral blood. This sequence joins TRBV25-1 and TRBJ1-1; 9 nucleotides align to TRBD1. The TCR sequence derives from a human donor in a cohort sampled during active COVID-19. CDR3 bases: TGTGCCAGCAGTGGACAGGGGGGACATAACACTGAAGCTTTCTTT. Its translation: CASSGQGGHNTEAFF.